Listed below are T cell receptor beta chains from one sample, sequenced in a study of cytomegalovirus exposure and HLA in healthy donors. Repertoires were generated with immunoSEQ multiplex PCR, while TCRdb's copy carries only in-frame clones and drops some. The sample shows around 150,000 clones, about 87% of them seen only once. Sequenced input: PBMCs. Every receptor here comes from a woman in her 30s in good health and CMV-seronegative. The CDR3 runs from the conserved cysteine through the conserved F or W. A D gene is named only where the DNA matches it firmly. Expanded clones get a size class; other rows say once, few or many, or leave the size out.

.	TRBV7-9	.	TRBJ1-4	CASSGRRIGERWTNEKLFF	TGTGCCAGCAGCGGTCGCCGGATTGGGGAGAGGTGGACTAATGAAAAACTGTTTTTT
.	TRBV18	TRBD2	TRBJ2-1	CASSGGRGSYNEQFF	TGTGCCAGTTCGGGGGGTAGGGGCTCCTACAATGAGCAGTTCTTC
.	TRBV4-3	TRBD2	TRBJ2-2	CASSQGAGAFTGELFF	TGCGCCAGCAGCCAAGGGGCGGGAGCCTTCACCGGGGAGCTGTTTTTT
.	TRBV18	.	TRBJ2-3	CASSPPSTDTQYF	TGTGCCAGCTCTCCTCCGAGCACAGATACGCAGTATTTT
.	TRBV5-4	TRBD2	TRBJ2-5	CASSLRLAGQETQYF	TGTGCCAGCAGCTTGAGGCTAGCGGGCCAAGAGACCCAGTACTTC
.	TRBV5-1	TRBD2	TRBJ2-1	CASSPTPGGTSGKVEQFF	TGCGCCAGCAGCCCAACCCCGGGGGGGACTAGCGGGAAGGTTGAGCAGTTCTTC
.	TRBV14	TRBD2	TRBJ2-5	CASSRWTSAEETQYF	TGTGCCAGCAGCCGGTGGACTAGCGCAGAAGAGACCCAGTACTTC
.	TRBV7-2	.	TRBJ1-1	CASSATVNTEAFF	TGTGCCAGCAGCGCGACAGTTAACACTGAAGCTTTCTTT
.	TRBV6-1	.	TRBJ2-4	CASSDDFALAKNIQYF	TGTGCCAGCAGTGATGACTTTGCGCTAGCCAAAAACATTCAGTACTTC
.	TRBV9	.	TRBJ2-1	CASSLRGDASYNEQFF	TGTGCCAGCAGCCTCAGAGGCGATGCCTCCTACAATGAGCAGTTCTTC
.	TRBV19	.	TRBJ2-7	CASSIEGQSYEQYF	TGTGCCAGTAGTATAGAAGGACAGAGCTACGAGCAGTACTTC
.	TRBV30	TRBD2	TRBJ2-3	CAWSVGALAGEQYF	TGTGCCTGGAGTGTAGGCGCGCTAGCGGGAGAGCAGTATTTT
.	TRBV7-8	.	TRBJ1-2	CASSSDFYGYTF	TGTGCCAGCAGCTCGGACTTCTATGGCTACACCTTC
.	TRBV12-5	TRBD1	TRBJ1-2	CASGLEQGRYGYTF	TGTGCTAGTGGTTTGGAACAGGGGCGCTATGGCTACACCTTC
once	TRBV28	TRBD1	TRBJ1-4	CASSTGGSNEKLFF	TGTGCCAGCAGTACAGGGGGTTCTAATGAAAAACTGTTTTTT
.	TRBV25-1	.	TRBJ1-1	CASSPGQLAEAFF	TGTGCCAGCAGTCCAGGGCAGCTCGCTGAAGCTTTCTTT
.	TRBV5-1	.	TRBJ1-3	CASSLGTGSGNTIYF	TGCGCCAGCAGCTTGGGCACAGGGTCAGGAAACACCATATATTTT
.	TRBV7-3	TRBD1	TRBJ2-3	CASSSRQGTDTQYF	TGTGCCAGCAGCTCGAGACAGGGAACGGATACGCAGTATTTT
.	TRBV28	.	TRBJ2-7	CASSLSRGSGEQYF	TGTGCCAGCAGCCTATCCCGGGGAAGCGGCGAGCAGTACTTC
.	TRBV19	TRBD2	TRBJ2-1	CASSITAGGANEQFF	TGTGCCAGTAGTATCACAGCGGGAGGCGCCAATGAGCAGTTCTTC
.	TRBV7-2	TRBD2	TRBJ2-7	CASSEGLAAYEQYF	TGTGCCAGCAGCGAGGGACTAGCGGCATACGAGCAGTACTTC
.	TRBV4-3	.	TRBJ1-4	CASSQEGSEKLFF	TGCGCCAGCAGCCAAGAGGGCAGTGAAAAACTGTTTTTT
.	TRBV15	TRBD1	TRBJ1-1	CATSRAIGTVETEAFF	TGTGCCACCAGCAGAGCGATCGGGACAGTTGAAACTGAAGCTTTCTTT